Listed below are T cell receptor beta chains from one sample, sequenced in a study of beta chain features in type 1 diabetes. Sequenced by immunoSEQ multiplex PCR; TCRdb stores in-frame clones only, minus some. In the table there are more than 250,000 clones, over 20% of which are singletons. Sequencing input: naive CD4+ T cells from blood. These receptors all stem from a middle-aged woman with type 1 diabetes. The CDR3 runs from the conserved cysteine through the conserved F or W. A D gene is named only where the DNA matches it firmly. The size field is filled for only some rows; it gives once, few, many or a size class.

abundance,d_gene,j_gene,v_gene,CDR3nt,CDR3aa
few,.,TRBJ2-5,TRBV7-9,TGTGCCAGCAGCTTCGACAGGTCAGAGACCCAGTACTTC,CASSFDRSETQYF
.,.,TRBJ1-1,TRBV5-1,TGCGCCAGCACCCCGCGACAGGTGGGAAACACTGAAGCTTTCTTT,CASTPRQVGNTEAFF
.,.,TRBJ2-5,TRBV7-9,TGTGCCAGCAGCTCACAGGGACAAGAGACCCAGTACTTC,CASSSQGQETQYF
few,TRBD1,TRBJ2-1,TRBV29-1,TGCAGCGTTTCCGGACAGGCCCTCAATGAGCAGTTCTTC,CSVSGQALNEQFF
.,.,TRBJ2-7,TRBV28,TGTGCCAGCAGGGGCCCCTACGAGCAGTACTTC,CASRGPYEQYF
few,TRBD1,TRBJ1-2,TRBV19,TGTGCCAGCGACCCGACAGGGGAATCCTATGGCTACACCTTC,CASDPTGESYGYTF
.,.,TRBJ1-1,TRBV9,TGTGCCAGCAGCGTAATCCCGGGATCCACTGAAGCTTTCTTT,CASSVIPGSTEAFF
.,TRBD1,TRBJ1-6,TRBV27,TGTGCCAGCAAAAGGACAGGGGTTGGGAATTCACCCCTCCACTTT,CASKRTGVGNSPLHF
.,TRBD2,TRBJ2-7,TRBV29-1,TGCAGCGTTGTACCGGGACTAGGGGCGCTGGAGCAGTACTTC,CSVVPGLGALEQYF
.,TRBD1,TRBJ2-2,TRBV28,TGTGCCAGCAGTTTCAGACAGGGTTATACCGGGGAGCTGTTTTTT,CASSFRQGYTGELFF
.,.,TRBJ1-5,TRBV18,TGTGCCAGCTCACCACTGGGGCCAGGCGGCAATCAGCCCCAGCATTTT,CASSPLGPGGNQPQHF
.,TRBD1,TRBJ1-5,TRBV15,TGTGCCACCAGCGTCCGACAGGGGGGGGATCAGCCCCAGCATTTT,CATSVRQGGDQPQHF
few,TRBD1,TRBJ1-4,TRBV5-1,TGCGCCAGCAGCCTGACTTCGACAGGGGGCGACGAAAAACTGTTTTTT,CASSLTSTGGDEKLFF
few,TRBD2,TRBJ2-3,TRBV18,TGTGCCAGCTCTCCGATGGAAGGGGAGGGAGATACGCAGTATTTT,CASSPMEGEGDTQYF
.,.,TRBJ1-4,TRBV29-1,TGCAGCGTTGAAGGCGAGGGTCCAACTAATGAAAAACTGTTTTTT,CSVEGEGPTNEKLFF
few,.,TRBJ2-1,TRBV5-4,TGTGCCAGCAGCACCACTAGCAGTTCCTACAATGAGCAGTTCTTC,CASSTTSSSYNEQFF
.,TRBD1,TRBJ2-7,TRBV4-2,TGTGCCAGCAGCCAACTGCCCGGACAGGGGGCCGGGGAGCAGTACTTC,CASSQLPGQGAGEQYF
.,.,TRBJ2-2,TRBV7-2,TGTGCCAGCAGCTTATTGAGGAACACCGGGGAGCTGTTTTTT,CASSLLRNTGELFF
.,TRBD1,TRBJ1-2,TRBV7-2,TGTGCCAGCAGCTTACTGGGACAGGGATTAGATGGCTACACCTTC,CASSLLGQGLDGYTF
.,TRBD2,TRBJ2-7,TRBV5-4,TGTGCCAGCAGACCCAGCCTAGCGGGTCTCTACGAGCAGTACTTC,CASRPSLAGLYEQYF
few,.,TRBJ1-1,TRBV28,TGTGCCAGCAGTTCCAGGGTGGCTTTCTTT,CASSSRVAFF
.,TRBD1,TRBJ1-2,TRBV7-9,TGTGCCAGCAGCTGGTCCACAGGGGCCTATGGCTACACCTTC,CASSWSTGAYGYTF
.,TRBD1,TRBJ1-2,TRBV2,TGTGCCAGCACCCGGGACAGGACCTCTAACTATGGCTACACCTTC,CASTRDRTSNYGYTF
.,.,TRBJ2-3,TRBV18,TGTGCCAGCTCACCGGGGAGATCAGATACGCAGTATTTT,CASSPGRSDTQYF
few,TRBD1,TRBJ2-7,TRBV5-6,TGTGCCAGCAGCTTGGGGACCGGGACAGGGGCCTACGAGCAGTACTTC,CASSLGTGTGAYEQYF
.,.,TRBJ2-7,TRBV5-1,TGCGCCAGCAGCTTGGCCGTCAGTGTGTACGAGCAGTACTTC,CASSLAVSVYEQYF
few,.,TRBJ2-3,TRBV28,TGTGCCAGCAATACGGGCACAGATACGCAGTATTTT,CASNTGTDTQYF
.,.,TRBJ2-3,TRBV5-1,TGCGCCAGCAGCCTAGAGGCAGATACGCAGTATTTT,CASSLEADTQYF
.,TRBD2,TRBJ2-1,TRBV29-1,TGCAGCTCCTTTCGTAGCGGGGGGCCTTTTAATGAGCAGTTCTTC,CSSFRSGGPFNEQFF
.,.,TRBJ2-2,TRBV9,TGTGCCAGCAGCGGGGTCGGAGGGGACACCGGGGAGCTGTTTTTT,CASSGVGGDTGELFF
few,.,TRBJ1-1,TRBV2,TGTGCCAGCAGTGAGGCTCCGGGAGACATCACTGAAGCTTTCTTT,CASSEAPGDITEAFF
few,.,TRBJ1-1,TRBV14,TGTGCCAGCAGCCGGACAGTGAACACTGAAGCTTTCTTT,CASSRTVNTEAFF
.,.,TRBJ2-7,TRBV30,TGTGCCTGGAGTGTCGGATGGGGCCTATCGCGGGAGCAGTACTTC,CAWSVGWGLSREQYF
.,TRBD2,TRBJ2-1,TRBV4-3,TGCGCCAGCAGCCAAGATATTAGCGGGAGGCCTTACAATGAGCAGTTCTTC,CASSQDISGRPYNEQFF
.,TRBD2,TRBJ2-5,TRBV5-1,TGCGCCAGCAGTTCGGTCTCAGCGGGGGGAACCCAGTACTTC,CASSSVSAGGTQYF
.,TRBD1,TRBJ2-7,TRBV27,TGTGCCAGCCGGGACAGGATTTCCTACGAGCAGTACTTC,CASRDRISYEQYF
.,.,TRBJ2-7,TRBV29-1,TGCAGCGTGGCGGGACAGTCCGAGCAGTACTTC,CSVAGQSEQYF
.,TRBD2,TRBJ2-3,TRBV29-1,TGCAGCGTTGCGGGACTATCCCCCCGAGATACGCAGTATTTT,CSVAGLSPRDTQYF
.,TRBD1,TRBJ2-7,TRBV18,TGTGCCAGCTCACCGCAACCGACAGGGGTAGACGACGAGCAGTACTTC,CASSPQPTGVDDEQYF
.,TRBD2,TRBJ2-1,TRBV5-6,TGTGCCAGCAGCTTGGCTAGCGGGGCCATTTACAATGAGCAGTTCTTC,CASSLASGAIYNEQFF
.,TRBD1,TRBJ2-1,TRBV7-6,TGTGCCAGCAGCAAGTACCAGGGGGCTAATGAGCAGTTCTTC,CASSKYQGANEQFF
.,.,TRBJ2-5,TRBV19,TGTGCCAGTAGTCCCCGACAGGCAAAAGAGACCCAGTACTTC,CASSPRQAKETQYF